The clone carrying this T cell receptor (beta chain) was observed a handful of times. Produced via immunoSEQ multiplex PCR; TCRdb's table is partial and in-frame only. Of 2 million to 2.5 million clones detected, around 95% appear once; the ten largest clones hold roughly 0.13%. The entry originates in a study of shared clonotypes between healthy human individuals. The overall study: The plates for each donor numbered three CD4 naive, three CD4 memory, two CD8 naive and one CD8 memory.

The germline V gene encodes CDR1 MNHEY and CDR2 SVGAGI. This CDR3 region has 15 residues. Unmatched junction bases numbered 7, after V lost 7 bases and J lost 2 bases. Subsets obtained from CD4+ cells comprised CD45RA+ naive and CD45RA-negative memory cells. The sequence derives from a young man in good health. The chain is built from TRBV6-5 and TRBJ1-5, with 8 bases that match TRBD1. Sequencing was carried out using naive CD4+ T cells sorted from blood. The subset was: CD45RA+ positively selected. The CDR3 sequence is CASNSGGLGNQPQHF. The CDR3 nucleotides read TGTGCCAGCAATTCAGGGGGCCTCGGCAATCAGCCCCAGCATTTT.